The present entry profiles one TCR beta chain with its context. Its antigen is still unknown. Data came from immunoSEQ multiplex PCR; TCRdb stores just in-frame clones and leaves some out. The sample consists of 260,000 or so clones, roughly 88% of them appearing once. This specimen comes from a study of cytomegalovirus exposure and HLA in healthy donors. Study overall: Later analysis reported that the approximately 120 validation repertoires shared the platform of the 500 to 850 first-cohort repertoires. Study-wide results and caveats: The authors enumerated over 150 TCR beta chains as linked to cytomegalovirus. In a later analysis, first-cohort TCR clusters were found to tend to co-occur in the 100 to 150 validation repertoires.

V gave up 3 bases and J gave up 5 bases, with 16 bases separating them. Germline V gene sequence: CDR1 MNHNS, CDR2 SASEGT. The CDR3 contains 15 residues. The chain joins TRBV6-1 to TRBJ2-5; D perhaps matches TRBD1 (7 bases). The sequencing sample was made of PBMCs. This receptor was taken from a woman under 30 in good health and CMV-seronegative. The chain's CDR3 is CASSEMTGRWETQYF. CDR3 DNA: TGTGCCAGCAGTGAGATGACAGGGAGGTGGGAGACCCAGTACTTC.